The rows below give T cell receptor beta chains drawn from one sample of a study of technical replicates of blood from several donors. TCRdb's copy holds only in-frame clones and misses some; the assay was immunoSEQ multiplex PCR. The sample includes tens of thousands of clones, around 92% of them seen just once. Sequenced sample: T cells isolated from PBMCs. These TCRs come from a human donor in good health. Each CDR3 is given without its conserved first and last residue. A row's size may be missing; if present it is once, few, many or a size class.

TRBV6-5,-,TRBJ1-1,ASSYSRGNGAF
TRBV15,-,TRBJ2-7,ATSMDREQGATEQY
TRBV5-4,-,TRBJ1-2,ASSLGGKNYGYT
TRBV4-2,once,TRBJ2-5,ASSLLTSLAGARPKTQY
TRBV23-1,-,TRBJ2-1,APHGGPYNEQF
TRBV27,-,TRBJ2-1,ASSPRGAPDHEQF
TRBV2,-,TRBJ2-7,ASTSGPVLARYEQY
TRBV11-1,-,TRBJ2-3,ASSLAEGAYTDTQY
TRBV19,-,TRBJ2-7,ASSMVASGNYEQY
TRBV5-6,-,TRBJ1-3,ASSRAGTVGNTIY
TRBV28,-,TRBJ2-7,ASSPPGGPYEQY
TRBV29-1,-,TRBJ1-1,SVAGGVNTEAF
TRBV30,-,TRBJ2-7,AWAPGAILYHEQY
TRBV4-2,-,TRBJ2-5,ASSPTGGSQETQY
TRBV30,-,TRBJ2-5,AWSGGDQETQY
TRBV19,few,TRBJ2-2,ASSIGQNTGELF
TRBV10-3,-,TRBJ1-2,AISEPARGKWPGGLPWGYT